A single sample is the source of the 21 T cell receptor beta chains below, sequenced in a study of T cells in Graves' hyperthyroidism and ophthalmopathy. Amplified regions were TCR beta CDR3 sequences from RNA transcripts. HTBI primers were used for first-round RT-PCR of the TCR CDR3. TCRdb used MiXCR to reprocess the multiplex PCR reads, holding one entry per CDR3 protein. The sample lists about 290,000 distinct CDR3 sequences, 10% to 15% occurring once. The specimen sequenced was blood. These receptors originate from a woman aged 25-40 years with Graves' hyperthyroidism that later progressed to Graves' ophthalmopathy.

The CDR3 region is CASSVAKTENYGYTF. CDR3 coding DNA: TGTGCCAGCAGCGTAGCTAAGACAGAAAACTATGGCTACACCTTC. The V and J genes are TRBV12-3 or TRBV12-4 and TRBJ1-2; D might be TRBD1 (5 bases). V lost 6 bases, J lost 2 bases, and 16 bases lay in between. The CDR3 loop spans 15 amino acids.

This clonotype was picked up many times. V is TRBV12-3 or TRBV12-4 and J is TRBJ1-1, with a possible D match to TRBD1 (6 bases). V lost 7 bases, J lost 0 bases, and 12 bases lay in between. The CDR3 is 14 residues long. This CDR3 is CASTHGTLNTEAFF. The CDR3 DNA follows: TGTGCCAGCACCCACGGGACACTGAACACTGAAGCTTTCTTT.

The chain combines TRBV9 with TRBJ2-5; 12 bases line up with TRBD1. Germline CDR1 is SGDLS and CDR2 is YYNGEE. Trimming at V came to 3 bases and at J to 5 bases, leaving 8 bases not matched to a gene. This CDR3 region has 16 residues. The CDR3 is CASSDLGTGGRETQYF. The CDR3 bases are TGTGCCAGCAGCGACTTAGGGACAGGGGGCAGGGAGACCCAGTACTTC.

This clonotype was seen repeatedly, ten times or more. This chain links TRBV30 with TRBJ2-3, with D unresolved. The germline gives CDR1 GTSNPN, CDR2 SVGIG (reference sequence). The CDR3 consists of 12 residues. Trimming took 3 bases from V and 8 from J, leaving 12 bases between them. The CDR3 is CAWSLNALTQYF. The CDR3 coding sequence is TGTGCCTGGAGCCTGAACGCTCTTACGCAGTATTTT. Combining the CDR3 with reference TRBV30 and TRBJ2-3 gives the whole variable domain SQTIHQWPATLVQPVGSPLSLECTVEGTSNPNLYWYRQAAGRGLQLLFYSVGIGQISSEVPQNLSASRPQDRQFILSSKKLLLSDSGFYLCAWSLNALTQYFGPGTRLTVL.

This clonotype has at least ten counts. Compared with germline, one end of the junction differs, possibly owing to a read error. The J gene is TRBJ2-1, the V gene TRBV2; 10 bases match TRBD2. The germline V gene has CDR1 SNHLY and CDR2 FYNNEI. This CDR3 has 14 amino acids. The CDR3 DNA reads as TGTGCCAGCAGTAAAGCGGGAGGGCACAATGAGCAGTTCTTC. It yields the protein CASSKAGGHNEQFF.

This clonotype occurred many times. The chain uses TRBV7-8 and TRBJ1-4; 8 bases align to TRBD1. Germline values: CDR1 SGHVS, CDR2 FQNEAQ. The junction had 4 bases not matched to a gene; V was cut back by 5 bases and J by 5 bases. The CDR3 totals 14 residues. The CDR3 loop reads CASSRTGQNEKLFF. The CDR3 nucleotides are TGTGCCAGCAGCCGGACAGGGCAGAATGAAAAACTGTTTTTT.

The rearrangement links TRBV5-4 to TRBJ1-5; D uncertain. Germline V gene sequence: CDR1 SGHNT, CDR2 YYREEE (reference sequence). This CDR3 comprises 14 residues. Trimming took 5 bases from V and 7 from J, leaving 16 bases between them. The CDR3 nucleotides read TGTGCCAGCAGTACGACGGTAACTCGGCAGCCCCAGCATTTT. This sequence encodes CASSTTVTRQPQHF.

This clonotype was recorded many times. V and J are TRBV7-2 and TRBJ2-7; no clear D gene. CDR1 and CDR2 from the germline V gene are SGHTA and FQGNSA. The CDR3 has 15 residues. V lost 5 bases and J 0 bases, leaving 14 bases between the germline ends. This CDR3 is CASSHHPMLSYEQYF. The CDR3 bases are TGTGCCAGCAGCCACCACCCCATGCTCTCCTACGAGCAGTACTTC.

The DNA for the CDR3 is TGTGCCAGCAGCCCATCCGGGACAGGGGTCTACGAGCAGTACTTC. Translation gives CASSPSGTGVYEQYF. The chain employs TRBV4-2 and TRBJ2-7; TRBD1 matches 10 bases. Germline V CDR1 and CDR2: LGHNA, YNFKEQ. The J segment lost 3 bases and the V segment lost 4 bases, leaving 6 bases of the junction unmatched. The CDR3 covers 15 residues.

In this sample, this clonotype turned up many times. The chain combines TRBV28 with TRBJ2-3, with 7 bases lining up with TRBD2. V trimming: 7 bases; J trimming: 10 bases; junction bases outside the gene matches: 5. Germline CDR1 and CDR2: MDHEN and SYDVKM. The length of the CDR3 is 11 residues. The CDR3 spells CASNTSGAQYF. The CDR3 DNA sequence: TGTGCCAGCAACACGAGCGGGGCGCAGTATTTT. The whole variable domain, filled in from reference TRBV28 and TRBJ2-3, reads DVKVTQSSRYLVKRTGEKVFLECVQDMDHENMFWYRQDPGLGLRLIYFSYDVKMKEKGDIPEGYSVSREKKERFSLILESASTNQTSMYLCASNTSGAQYFGPGTRLTVL.

The sample holds many counts of this clonotype. Written as DNA, the CDR3 is TGTGCCAGCAGCCCCGAGGTCCGGGGAACCGGGGAGCTGTTTTTT. It specifies CASSPEVRGTGELFF. The rearrangement uses TRBV13 and TRBJ2-2; weak D call: TRBD2 (5 bases). This CDR3 spans 15 amino acids. CDR1 and CDR2 from the germline V gene are PRHDT and FYEKMQ (reference sequence). Between the trimmed V and J ends, which lost 5 bases and 5 bases, there was a span of 15 bases.

This clonotype came up many times. This CDR3 reads CASSSASGLAGAVEQFF. The CDR3 nucleotides read TGTGCCAGCAGCTCAGCTTCCGGACTAGCGGGAGCGGTTGAGCAGTTCTTC. The chain links TRBV7-2 to TRBJ2-1; 13 bases map to TRBD2. The CDR3 is 17 residues long. V was pared by 4 bases and J by 9 bases, with 12 bases of the junction left unmatched. Looked up from germline, CDR1 is SGHTA and CDR2 is FQGNSA.

This chain links TRBV4-3 with TRBJ2-2, with 9 bases fitting TRBD2. In germline, CDR1 is LGHNA, CDR2 YSLEER. V shed 1 base and J 6 bases; nucleotides not matched to a gene: 3. This CDR3 has 15 amino acids. CDR3 DNA: TGCGCCAGCAGCCAAGCGGTAGCGGGGGCCGGGGAGCTGTTTTTT. Protein: CASSQAVAGAGELFF.

The CDR3 loop reads CASSLSFAGVPPDTQYF. The CDR3 DNA is TGTGCCAGCAGTTTATCTTTTGCGGGAGTCCCCCCAGATACGCAGTATTTT. This chain uses TRBV27 with TRBJ2-3; 7 positions match TRBD2. Germline V CDR1 and CDR2: MNHEY, SMNVEV (reference sequence). This CDR3 is 17 amino acids long. Trimming cost V 0 bases and J 4 bases; bases outside gene matches: 10.

The chain combines TRBV7-9 with TRBJ2-7; TRBD1 aligns across 7 bases. CDR3 size: 14 residues. Trimming took 4 bases from V and 6 from J; bases not matched to a gene: 9. CDR1 is SEHNR and CDR2 is FQNEAQ in the germline V gene (reference sequence). The CDR3 spells CASSSATTGAEQYF. The CDR3 DNA follows: TGTGCCAGCAGCTCCGCTACAACAGGGGCCGAGCAGTACTTC.

The genes are TRBV5-6 and TRBJ1-6, with a weak D call TRBD1 (5 bases). This CDR3 spans 15 amino acids. Germline V gives CDR1 SGHDT, CDR2 YYEEEE. V lost 4 bases, J lost 4 bases, and 12 bases lay in between. The chain's CDR3 is CASSGGTSYNSPLHF. The CDR3 DNA reads as TGTGCCAGCAGCGGTGGGACGAGTTATAATTCACCCCTCCACTTT.

This clonotype was seen many times. The chain carries TRBV19 and TRBJ2-3; unclear D gene. V was cut by 8 bases and J by 1 base, with 13 bases left in between. Germline values: CDR1 LNHDA, CDR2 SQIVND (reference sequence). CDR3 length equals 14 residues. CDR3 DNA sequence: TGTGCCAGTTGCGCAGGCCCGGGCACAGATACGCAGTATTTT. This gives the protein CASCAGPGTDTQYF.

The chain is built from TRBV19 and TRBJ2-1, with D maybe TRBD2 (7 bases). Deletions cut 3 bases from V and 7 bases from J, with 19 bases between. The CDR3 loop spans 16 amino acids. Germline V gene sequence: CDR1 LNHDA, CDR2 SQIVND (reference sequence). The CDR3: CASSIKGGGRGNEQFF. The CDR3, as DNA: TGTGCCAGTAGTATTAAGGGAGGGGGTAGGGGGAATGAGCAGTTCTTC. Full variable domain (missing parts from reference TRBV19 and TRBJ2-1): DGGITQSPKYLFRKEGQNVTLSCEQNLNHDAMYWYRQDPGQGLRLIYYSQIVNDFQKGDIAEGYSVSREKKESFPLTVTSAQKNPTAFYLCASSIKGGGRGNEQFFGPGTRLTVL.

This clonotype showed up many times. This chain links TRBV20-1 with TRBJ2-1; D is perhaps TRBD2 (7 bases). Between the trimmed V and J ends, which lost 8 bases and 7 bases, there was a span of 21 bases. Germline V CDR1 and CDR2: DFQATT, SNEGSKA (reference sequence). The CDR3 covers 14 residues. The CDR3 nucleotides read TGCAGTTCCTTGGGGGGGCCCGAATGGAATGAGCAGTTCTTC. This translates into CSSLGGPEWNEQFF.

This clonotype showed up many times. The chain employs TRBV27 and TRBJ2-2; no firm D call. Germline assignment: CDR1 MNHEY and CDR2 SMNVEV (reference sequence). This CDR3 has 16 residues. V was shortened by 1 base and J by 1 base, with 10 bases between the two germline ends. CDR3 bases: TGTGCCAGCAGTTTATACGGCAGGAAGAACACCGGGGAGCTGTTTTTT. It yields the protein CASSLYGRKNTGELFF.

This clonotype came up a few times. Just one base apart from a much larger clone, this may be a read error. The rearrangement joins TRBV7-2 to TRBJ2-7; 9 bases are shared with TRBD2. Germline V gene data show CDR1 as SGHTA and CDR2 as FQGNSA. The CDR3 is 15 residues long. CDR3 amino acids: CANSLLVREGPEQYF. CDR3 sequence (DNA): TGTGCCAACAGCCTACTGGTGCGGGAGGGACCCGAGCAGTACTTC. The full variable domain, in which reference TRBV7-2 and TRBJ2-7 provide the parts outside the CDR3, is GAGVSQSPSNKVTEKGKDVELRCDPISGHTALYWYRQSLGQGLEFLIYFQGNSAPDKSGLPSDRFSAERTGGSVSTLTIQRTQQEDSAVYLCANSLLVREGPEQYFGPGTRLTVT.